This T cell receptor (beta chain) was profiled in a study of cytomegalovirus exposure and HLA in healthy donors. A multiplex PCR was run with 60 Vbeta primers and 13 Jbeta primers. Profiling relied on immunoSEQ multiplex PCR, and the TCRdb table lists in-frame clones only, not all of them. Among about 180,000 clones listed, 80% to 85% were seen once. Broader study findings: Specific recognition of CMV antigens was confirmed in vitro for three chains (all CMV-associated). As was reported, the classifier diagnosed cytomegalovirus status with high specificity and sensitivity. There were 160 or so TCR beta chains listed as cytomegalovirus-associated.

Notes on this clone: Its antigen is still unknown.

Germline CDR1 reads LNHDA; CDR2 reads SQIVND (reference sequence). The CDR3 is 14 amino acids. Trimming cost V 3 bases and J 9 bases, with 15 bases left between them. The clonotype originates from a boy younger than 10 in good health and CMV-seronegative. What was sequenced was PBMCs. The rearrangement uses TRBV19 and TRBJ1-5, with a weak D call TRBD1 (5 bases). CDR3 DNA: TGTGCCAGTAGTATGGTGGCAGGGCCGATGCCCCAGCATTTT. Protein: CASSMVAGPMPQHF.